This entry lists 10 T cell receptor beta chains sequenced from one sample in a study of regulatory T cells in long-lasting Graves disease. Time point specified: newly diagnosed GD, antithyroid drugs for less than 3 months. Scientists built the TCR library using RNA that was extracted from PBMCs. Construction of TCR beta libraries relied on iRepertoire HTBI primers and on Arm-PCR targeting CDR3 regions. In TCRdb, the multiplex PCR reads were re-called with MiXCR into one record per CDR3 protein. The table shows about 440,000 distinct CDR3 sequences, with roughly 17% occurring only once. Separately, the same data were catalogued under a study of T cells in Graves' hyperthyroidism and ophthalmopathy.

The starting material was peripheral blood mononuclear cells (PBMCs), obtained at new diagnosis, from a patient treated with antithyroid drugs. The receptors were sampled from a woman in her late teens or twenties with Graves disease.

This clonotype was seen at least ten times. The V call is TRBV18, the J call TRBJ2-5; tentatively, D is TRBD1 (6 bases). This CDR3 has 13 amino acids. The germline V and J ends were trimmed by 6 bases and 4 bases, with 12 bases remaining between them. Germline assignment: CDR1 KGHSH and CDR2 LQKENI. Here the CDR3 reads CASSKQGRETQYF. The CDR3 DNA follows: TGTGCCAGCTCCAAACAGGGTCGAGAGACCCAGTACTTC.

The CDR3 coding sequence is TGTGCCACCAGCAGACCCCCGCCCCGAGTGGATGAGCAGTTCTTC. It translates to CATSRPPPRVDEQFF. The chain combines TRBV15 with TRBJ2-1; D remains ambiguous. The CDR3 spans 15 residues. V lost 2 bases and J lost 8, with 16 bases in between. Germline CDR1 reads LNHNV; CDR2 reads YYDKDF (reference sequence).

The chain recombines TRBV6-2 or TRBV6-3 with TRBJ2-5; D gene ambiguous. This CDR3 has 14 residues. The V and J ends lost 0 bases and 5 bases respectively, with 10 bases between them. Germline V gives CDR1 MNHEY, CDR2 SVGEGT. This CDR3 reads CASSYSRETETQYF. For the CDR3, the DNA is TGTGCCAGCAGTTACTCTCGAGAAACGGAGACCCAGTACTTC.

The chain links TRBV27 to TRBJ1-4, with D uncertain. Germline CDR1 MNHEY, CDR2 SMNVEV (reference sequence). V lost 5 bases to trimming and J lost 2 bases, with 12 bases between them. This CDR3 has 15 residues. The DNA for the CDR3 is TGTGCCAGCAGTCCAGTACGTGGCACTAATGAAAAACTGTTTTTT. Its protein product is CASSPVRGTNEKLFF.

This clonotype was recorded many times. J is TRBJ2-7 and V is TRBV20-1; 8 bases align to TRBD1. Germline V gene sequence: CDR1 DFQATT, CDR2 SNEGSKA (reference sequence). The CDR3 loop spans 13 amino acids. J was trimmed by 5 bases and V by 5 bases; bases with no gene match: 8. The CDR3, as DNA: TGCAGTGCTGTGCAGGGGGCAAAAGACGAGCAGTACTTC. Its protein product is CSAVQGAKDEQYF.

This clonotype was seen at least ten times. The V gene is TRBV2, the J gene TRBJ2-7; 7 positions match TRBD1. The junction had 8 bases not matched to a gene; V was cut back by 11 bases and J by 4 bases. The CDR3 sequence is 12 residues long. CDR1 is SNHLY, CDR2 FYNNEI, per germline. This chain's CDR3 is CASGTAIYEQYF. The CDR3 DNA follows: TGTGCCTCCGGGACAGCTATATACGAGCAGTACTTC. Looking up the rest from reference TRBV2 and TRBJ2-7 gives the full variable domain: EPEVTQTPSHQVTQMGQEVILRCVPISNHLYFYWYRQILGQKVEFLVSFYNNEISEKSEIFDDQFSVERPDGSNFTLKIRSTKLEDSAMYFCASGTAIYEQYFGPGTRLTVT.

This clonotype was recorded many times. V and J are TRBV7-2 and TRBJ2-1, with D possibly being TRBD2 (6 bases). With 5 bases removed from V and 7 bases from J, the gap between germline ends came to 21 bases. The germline gives CDR1 SGHTA, CDR2 FQGNSA. The CDR3 has 16 amino acids. The CDR3 bases are TGTGCCAGCAGCCGCACCACGGGAGTTACGTGGAATGAGCAGTTCTTC. It yields the protein CASSRTTGVTWNEQFF.

V and J are TRBV14 and TRBJ1-6, with D perhaps matching TRBD1 (5 bases). The germline V gene has CDR1 SGHDN and CDR2 FVKESK. V was clipped by 0 bases and J by 11 bases, with 17 bases between them. The CDR3 contains 16 residues. The CDR3 region has the DNA TGTGCCAGCAGCCAAGAACGCCCGGCCAAAGGGGCACCCCTCCACTTT. Its protein product is CASSQERPAKGAPLHF.

This clonotype occurred many times. The chain uses TRBV28 and TRBJ1-5; a possible D gene is TRBD1 (5 bases). The CDR3 length is 16 residues. Germline V gene lookup returns CDR1 MDHEN and CDR2 SYDVKM. V lost 5 bases to trimming and J lost 0 bases, with 14 bases between them. Written as DNA, the CDR3 is TGTGCCAGCAGTCAGCAGGGAACCCATAGCAATCAGCCCCAGCATTTT. This gives the protein CASSQQGTHSNQPQHF.

The sample holds a few counts of this clonotype. The chain uses TRBV5-6 and TRBJ2-3; the D gene is possibly TRBD1 (6 bases). Trimming stripped 4 bases from V and 0 bases from J, with 12 bases between. The CDR3 spans 15 residues. Looked up from germline, CDR1 is SGHDT and CDR2 is YYEEEE. The chain's CDR3 is CASSQGTSSTDTQYF. DNA of the CDR3: TGTGCCAGCAGCCAAGGGACATCCAGCACAGATACGCAGTATTTT.